A selection of T cell receptor beta chains follows, all from one sample in a study of T cells after yellow fever vaccination. TCRdb redid the calling of the 5' RACE reads with MiXCR, one entry per CDR3 protein. This table has some 600,000 distinct CDR3 sequences, 9% to 15% appearing once. The sample in question was PBMCs, obtained on the day of the yellow fever booster vaccination. Receptors originate from a man younger than 45 who received the YFV17D yellow fever vaccine. Each CDR3 is given with its conserved first and last residue. The D gene is left open where the match is weak. Size values are once, few and many counts, or a class for expanded clones, and some rows have none.

clone_size: many; d_call: TRBD2; v_call: TRBV7-9; j_call: TRBJ2-2; cdr3_aa: CASSSGLAGLTGELFF; cdr3_nt: TGTGCCAGCAGCTCGGGACTAGCGGGTCTCACCGGGGAGCTGTTTTTT
clone_size: .; d_call: .; v_call: TRBV12-3/TRBV12-4; j_call: TRBJ1-2; cdr3_aa: CASSLNSAGYGYTF; cdr3_nt: TGTGCCAGCAGTCTCAATTCGGCGGGGTATGGCTACACCTTC
clone_size: .; d_call: .; v_call: TRBV29-1; j_call: TRBJ2-1; cdr3_aa: CSVVTSSYNEQFF; cdr3_nt: TGCAGCGTTGTAACGAGCTCCTACAATGAGCAGTTCTTC
clone_size: few; d_call: TRBD2; v_call: TRBV30; j_call: TRBJ2-2; cdr3_aa: CAWRTAGGPTGELFF; cdr3_nt: TGTGCCTGGAGAACGGCGGGAGGGCCTACCGGGGAGCTGTTTTTT
clone_size: .; d_call: TRBD2; v_call: TRBV9; j_call: TRBJ2-7; cdr3_aa: CASSVRLAGQDEQYF; cdr3_nt: TGTGCCAGCAGCGTCCGACTAGCGGGGCAGGACGAGCAGTACTTC
clone_size: few; d_call: TRBD2; v_call: TRBV10-2; j_call: TRBJ2-7; cdr3_aa: CASSENPGLAAPPYEQYF; cdr3_nt: TGCGCCAGCAGTGAGAACCCGGGACTAGCGGCACCACCCTACGAGCAGTACTTC
clone_size: few; d_call: .; v_call: TRBV5-1; j_call: TRBJ2-5; cdr3_aa: CASSLGPVGSQETQYF; cdr3_nt: TGCGCCAGCAGCTTGGGCCCCGTGGGTTCTCAAGAGACCCAGTACTTC
clone_size: .; d_call: .; v_call: TRBV7-2; j_call: TRBJ2-7; cdr3_aa: CASSEPTYEQYF; cdr3_nt: TGTGCCAGCAGTGAGCCAACCTACGAGCAGTACTTC
clone_size: .; d_call: .; v_call: TRBV29-1; j_call: TRBJ1-2; cdr3_aa: CSAEGGYTF; cdr3_nt: TGCAGCGCTGAGGGAGGCTACACCTTC
clone_size: many; d_call: .; v_call: TRBV10-3; j_call: TRBJ2-3; cdr3_aa: CAISGSSVGTDTQYF; cdr3_nt: TGTGCCATCAGTGGCTCTAGCGTCGGCACAGATACGCAGTATTTT
clone_size: .; d_call: TRBD2; v_call: TRBV20-1; j_call: TRBJ2-2; cdr3_aa: CSARALAVNTGELFF; cdr3_nt: TGCAGTGCTAGAGCACTAGCGGTCAACACCGGGGAGCTGTTTTTT
clone_size: few; d_call: TRBD1; v_call: TRBV11-1; j_call: TRBJ2-7; cdr3_aa: CASSEGTAFSYEQYF; cdr3_nt: TGTGCCAGCAGCGAAGGGACAGCGTTTTCCTACGAGCAGTACTTC
clone_size: few; d_call: TRBD1; v_call: TRBV20-1; j_call: TRBJ2-5; cdr3_aa: CSARDWTGAGETQYF; cdr3_nt: TGCAGTGCTAGAGATTGGACAGGGGCCGGGGAGACCCAGTACTTC
clone_size: .; d_call: .; v_call: TRBV6-5; j_call: TRBJ2-7; cdr3_aa: CASRGPRLGTYEQYF; cdr3_nt: TGTGCCAGCAGGGGGCCCCGTCTAGGGACCTACGAGCAGTACTTC
clone_size: many; d_call: .; v_call: TRBV20-1; j_call: TRBJ2-3; cdr3_aa: CSADHQLISTDTQYF; cdr3_nt: TGCAGTGCGGACCATCAGTTGATTAGCACAGATACGCAGTATTTT
clone_size: few; d_call: .; v_call: TRBV5-6; j_call: TRBJ2-3; cdr3_aa: CASSFGPPGVTDTQYF; cdr3_nt: TGTGCCAGCAGCTTCGGGCCCCCAGGGGTCACAGATACGCAGTATTTT